A selection of T cell receptor beta chains follows, all from one sample in a study of cytomegalovirus exposure and HLA in healthy donors. Measured with immunoSEQ multiplex PCR; TCRdb has only the in-frame clones, and not every one. The repertoire holds some 100,000 clones, with roughly 79% as singletons. Material for sequencing was PBMCs. The receptors were sampled from a woman aged 30 to 39 in good health and CMV-seronegative. Both conserved end residues are part of each CDR3. A D gene is named only where the DNA matches it firmly. Clone size is shown for a subset of rows, as once, few, many or a class of expanded clone.

TRBV7-2	TRBJ2-3	TRBD2	17	-	CASSLDGSGMSRDTQYF	TGTGCCAGCAGCTTAGATGGTAGCGGGATGAGTAGGGATACGCAGTATTTT
TRBV21-1	TRBJ2-3	-	21	-	CASSKGSTGASEGRNTDTQYF	TGTGCCAGCAGCAAGGGCTCCACAGGGGCTTCAGAGGGCAGAAACACAGATACGCAGTATTTT
TRBV6-1	TRBJ2-3	-	14	-	CASSVGEVTDTQYF	TGTGCCAGCAGTGTAGGGGAAGTTACTGATACGCAGTATTTT
TRBV7-2	TRBJ1-2	TRBD1	15	-	CASRPPQTGGEGYTF	TGTGCCAGCAGACCCCCGCAGACAGGGGGAGAAGGCTACACCTTC
TRBV11-2	TRBJ1-5	-	15	few	CASSLGGHPNQPQHF	TGTGCCAGCAGCTTAGGAGGACACCCCAATCAGCCCCAGCATTTT
TRBV10-2	TRBJ2-1	TRBD2	17	-	CASVGTSGSFSYNEQFF	TGCGCCAGCGTTGGGACTAGCGGGAGTTTCTCCTACAATGAGCAGTTCTTC
TRBV7-9	TRBJ2-7	TRBD2	13	-	CASTAGGPSEQYF	TGTGCCAGCACCGCGGGGGGCCCGTCGGAGCAGTACTTC
TRBV6-6	TRBJ2-1	TRBD2	12	-	CASSFSGNEQFF	TGTGCCAGCAGTTTTAGCGGGAATGAGCAGTTCTTC
TRBV6-1	TRBJ2-7	TRBD2	15	-	CASSELAGGSYEQYF	TGTGCCAGCAGTGAACTAGCGGGAGGCTCCTACGAGCAGTACTTC
TRBV28	TRBJ2-6	-	14	-	CASSRGSGANVLTF	TGTGCCAGCAGTCGGGGTTCTGGGGCCAACGTCCTGACTTTC
TRBV9	TRBJ1-1	-	13	-	CASSVGRNTEAFF	TGTGCCAGCAGCGTAGGCAGGAACACTGAAGCTTTCTTT
TRBV19	TRBJ1-5	-	17	-	CASSIDLAGPGSQPQHF	TGTGCCAGTAGTATAGATCTCGCAGGGCCGGGTAGTCAGCCCCAGCATTTT
TRBV28	TRBJ1-3	-	11	-	CANTSGNTIYF	TGTGCCAACACCTCTGGAAACACCATATATTTT
TRBV2	TRBJ1-1	TRBD1	17	-	CASSEIQGARRNTEAFF	TGTGCCAGCAGCGAGATCCAGGGGGCGAGGAGGAACACTGAAGCTTTCTTT
TRBV5-1	TRBJ2-5	TRBD2	18	-	CASSPGLAGGPTRETQYF	TGCGCCAGCAGCCCGGGACTAGCGGGAGGGCCCACAAGGGAGACCCAGTACTTC
TRBV5-4	TRBJ2-3	TRBD1	16	-	CASSPNRGRSTDTQYF	TGTGCCAGCAGCCCTAACAGGGGGAGATCCACAGATACGCAGTATTTT
TRBV27	TRBJ1-4	TRBD1	15	-	CASRKSGGSIEKLFF	TGTGCCAGCAGAAAGTCAGGGGGTTCGATAGAAAAACTGTTTTTT
TRBV7-2	TRBJ2-3	-	14	-	CASSLVEVPDTQYF	TGTGCCAGCAGCTTAGTAGAGGTCCCAGATACGCAGTATTTT